This T cell receptor beta chain originates from a study of T-cell reconstitution after alpha-beta-depleted transplantation in children. Between the trimmed V and J ends, which lost 0 bases and 5 bases, there was a span of 11 bases. Germline CDR1 is SGHDT and CDR2 is YYEEEE. The CDR3 runs to 14 residues. The TCRbeta library incorporated unique molecular identifiers. MiXCR was run by TCRdb on the PCR reads, yielding one entry per CDR3 protein. The sample holds approximately 400,000 distinct CDR3 sequences, roughly 17% seen once. In this sample, this clonotype turned up many times. This chain links TRBV5-6 with TRBJ2-5; D perhaps matches TRBD1 (6 bases). The sample in question was PBMCs, mostly from graft donor cells, obtained 360 days after TCRalphabeta/CD19-depleted stem cell transplant. The source of this sequence is a boy in the first two years of life who had a stem cell transplant for Wiskott-Aldrich syndrome, so the T cells may come from the graft donor. The CDR3 nucleotides read TGTGCCAGCAGCTTGGCAGGGGCCTGGGAGACCCAGTACTTC. Amino acid sequence: CASSLAGAWETQYF.